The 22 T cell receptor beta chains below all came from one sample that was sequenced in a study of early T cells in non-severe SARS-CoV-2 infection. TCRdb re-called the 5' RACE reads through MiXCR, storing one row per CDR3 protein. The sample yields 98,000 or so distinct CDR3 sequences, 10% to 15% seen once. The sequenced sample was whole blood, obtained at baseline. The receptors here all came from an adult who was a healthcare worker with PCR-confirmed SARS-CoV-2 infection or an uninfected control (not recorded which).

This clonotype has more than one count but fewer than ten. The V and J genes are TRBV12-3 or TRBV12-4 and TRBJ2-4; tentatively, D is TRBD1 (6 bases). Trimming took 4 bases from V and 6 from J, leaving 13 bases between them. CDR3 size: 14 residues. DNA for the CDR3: TGTGCCAGCAGTTCCCAAGGGGGTGGAAACATTCAGTACTTC. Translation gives CASSSQGGGNIQYF.

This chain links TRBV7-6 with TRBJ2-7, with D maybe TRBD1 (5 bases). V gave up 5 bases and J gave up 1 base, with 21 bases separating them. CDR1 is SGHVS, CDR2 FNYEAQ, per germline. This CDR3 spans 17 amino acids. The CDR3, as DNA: TGTGCCAGCAGCGCTCAGATCGGACGGACAAATTCCTACGAGCAGTACTTC. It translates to CASSAQIGRTNSYEQYF.

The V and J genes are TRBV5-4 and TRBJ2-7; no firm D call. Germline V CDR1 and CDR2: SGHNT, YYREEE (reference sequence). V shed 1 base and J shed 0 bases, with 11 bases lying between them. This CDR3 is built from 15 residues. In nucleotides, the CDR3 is TGTGCCAGCAGCTTGAAGACAACTCCCTCCTACGAGCAGTACTTC. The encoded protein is CASSLKTTPSYEQYF.

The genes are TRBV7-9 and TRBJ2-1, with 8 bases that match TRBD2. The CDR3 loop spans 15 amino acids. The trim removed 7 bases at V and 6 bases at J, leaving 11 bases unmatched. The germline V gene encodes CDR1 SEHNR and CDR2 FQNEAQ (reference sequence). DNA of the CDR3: TGTGCCAGCACCTACCCTCCGGGAGGGCGCAATGAGCAGTTCTTC. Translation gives CASTYPPGGRNEQFF.

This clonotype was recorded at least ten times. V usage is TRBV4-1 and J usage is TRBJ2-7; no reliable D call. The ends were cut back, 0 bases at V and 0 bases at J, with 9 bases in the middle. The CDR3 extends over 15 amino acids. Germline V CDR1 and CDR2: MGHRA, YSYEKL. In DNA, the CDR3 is TGCGCCAGCAGCCAAGAGGAGACATCCTCCTACGAGCAGTACTTC. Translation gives CASSQEETSSYEQYF.

CDR3 nucleotide sequence: TGCAGTGCTAGACAGGGCCCCTACGAGCAGTACTTC. It specifies CSARQGPYEQYF. This sequence joins TRBV20-1 and TRBJ2-7; D possibly corresponds to TRBD1 (5 bases). Looked up from germline, CDR1 is DFQATT and CDR2 is SNEGSKA (reference sequence). This CDR3 has 12 amino acids. V lost 2 bases and J 2 bases, leaving 7 bases between the germline ends.

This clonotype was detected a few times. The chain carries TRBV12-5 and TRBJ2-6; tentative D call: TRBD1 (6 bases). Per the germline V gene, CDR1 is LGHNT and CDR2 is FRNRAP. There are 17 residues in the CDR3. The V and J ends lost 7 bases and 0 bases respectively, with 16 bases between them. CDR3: CASVLQGLSSGANVLTF. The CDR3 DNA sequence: TGTGCTAGTGTCCTACAGGGTCTTTCCTCTGGGGCCAACGTCCTGACTTTC.

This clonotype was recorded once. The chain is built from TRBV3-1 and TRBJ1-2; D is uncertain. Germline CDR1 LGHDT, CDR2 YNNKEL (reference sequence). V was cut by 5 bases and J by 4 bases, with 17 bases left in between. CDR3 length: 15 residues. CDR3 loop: CASSSLGSGTYGYTF. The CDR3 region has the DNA TGTGCCAGCAGCAGTTTAGGTTCCGGAACCTATGGCTACACCTTC.

The CDR3 DNA reads as TGCAGCGTTTTCACCTCTGGGGCCAACGTCCTGACTTTC. It specifies CSVFTSGANVLTF. The chain carries TRBV29-1 and TRBJ2-6; no reliable D call. The length of the CDR3 is 13 residues. In germline, CDR1 is SQVTM, CDR2 ANQGSEA. Trimming took 5 bases from V and 0 from J, leaving 5 bases between them.

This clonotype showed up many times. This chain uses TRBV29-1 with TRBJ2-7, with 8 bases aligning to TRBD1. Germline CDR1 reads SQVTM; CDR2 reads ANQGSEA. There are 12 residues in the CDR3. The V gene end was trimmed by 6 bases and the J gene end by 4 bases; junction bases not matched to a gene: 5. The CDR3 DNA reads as TGCAGCGTCGCAGGGGGCAGATACGAGCAGTACTTC. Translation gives CSVAGGRYEQYF.

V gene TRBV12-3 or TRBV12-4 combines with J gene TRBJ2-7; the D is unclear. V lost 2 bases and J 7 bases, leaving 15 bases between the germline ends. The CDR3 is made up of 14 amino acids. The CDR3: CASSLQSTVTEQYF. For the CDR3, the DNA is TGTGCCAGCAGTTTACAGTCCACGGTTACGGAGCAGTACTTC.

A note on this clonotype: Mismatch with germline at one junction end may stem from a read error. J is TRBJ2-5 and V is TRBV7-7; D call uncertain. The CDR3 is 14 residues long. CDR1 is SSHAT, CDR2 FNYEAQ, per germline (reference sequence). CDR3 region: CASSLGVGQETQYF. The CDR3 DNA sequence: TGTGCTAGCAGCCTGGGCGTCGGCCAAGAGACCCAGTACTTC.

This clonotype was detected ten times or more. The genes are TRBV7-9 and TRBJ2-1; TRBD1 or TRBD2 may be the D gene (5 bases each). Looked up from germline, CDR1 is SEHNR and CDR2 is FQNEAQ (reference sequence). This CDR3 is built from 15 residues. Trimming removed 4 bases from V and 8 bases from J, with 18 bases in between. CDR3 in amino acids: CASSSGPLGYDEQFF. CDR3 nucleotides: TGTGCCAGCAGCTCGGGACCCTTAGGGTACGATGAGCAGTTCTTC.

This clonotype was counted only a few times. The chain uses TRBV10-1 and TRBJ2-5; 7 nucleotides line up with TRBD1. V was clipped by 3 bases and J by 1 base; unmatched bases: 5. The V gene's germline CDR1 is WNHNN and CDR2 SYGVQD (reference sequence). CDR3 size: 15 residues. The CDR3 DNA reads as TGCGCCAGCAGTGAATGGACAGGAGTCCAAGAGACCCAGTACTTC. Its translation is CASSEWTGVQETQYF.

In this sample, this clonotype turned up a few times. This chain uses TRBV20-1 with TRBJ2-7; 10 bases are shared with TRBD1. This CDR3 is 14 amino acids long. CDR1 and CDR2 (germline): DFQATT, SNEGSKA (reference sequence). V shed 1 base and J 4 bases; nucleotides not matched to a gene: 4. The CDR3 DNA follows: TGCAGTGCTAGAGGGGACAGGGGAGGATACGAGCAGTACTTC. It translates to CSARGDRGGYEQYF.

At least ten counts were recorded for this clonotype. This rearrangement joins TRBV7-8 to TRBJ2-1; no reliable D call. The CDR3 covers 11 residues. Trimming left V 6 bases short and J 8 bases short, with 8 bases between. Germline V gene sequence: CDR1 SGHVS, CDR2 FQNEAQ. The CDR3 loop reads CASRYRDEQFF. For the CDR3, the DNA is TGTGCCAGCAGGTATAGGGATGAGCAGTTCTTC. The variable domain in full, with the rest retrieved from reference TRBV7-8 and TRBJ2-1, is GAGVSQSPRYKVAKRGQDVALRCDPISGHVSLFWYQQALGQGPEFLTYFQNEAQLDKSGLPSDRFFAERPEGSVSTLKIQRTQQEDSAVYLCASRYRDEQFFGPGTRLTVL.

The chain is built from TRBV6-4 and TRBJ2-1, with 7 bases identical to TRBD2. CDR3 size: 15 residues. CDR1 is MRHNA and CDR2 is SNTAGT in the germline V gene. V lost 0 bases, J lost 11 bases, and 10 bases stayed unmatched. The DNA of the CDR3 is TGTGCCAGCAGTGACTCACGTGACGGGCGGGGGAAGCAGTTCTTC. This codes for CASSDSRDGRGKQFF.

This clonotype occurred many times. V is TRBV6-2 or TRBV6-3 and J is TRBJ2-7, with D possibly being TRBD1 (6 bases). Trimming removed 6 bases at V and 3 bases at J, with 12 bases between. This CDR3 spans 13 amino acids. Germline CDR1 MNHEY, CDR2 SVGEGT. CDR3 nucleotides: TGTGCCAGCAGACCCGGACAGTTCTACGAGCAGTACTTC. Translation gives CASRPGQFYEQYF.

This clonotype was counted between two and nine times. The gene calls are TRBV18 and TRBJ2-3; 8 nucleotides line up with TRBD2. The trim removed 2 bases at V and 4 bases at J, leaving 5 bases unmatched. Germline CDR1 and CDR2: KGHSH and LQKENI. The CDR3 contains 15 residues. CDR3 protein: CASSPGVAGSDTQYF. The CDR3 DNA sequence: TGTGCCAGCTCACCAGGGGTAGCGGGATCAGATACGCAGTATTTT.

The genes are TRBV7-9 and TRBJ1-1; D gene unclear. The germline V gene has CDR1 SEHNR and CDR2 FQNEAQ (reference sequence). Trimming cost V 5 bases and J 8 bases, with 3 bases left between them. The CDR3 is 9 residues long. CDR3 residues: CASSPEAFF. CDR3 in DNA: TGTGCCAGCAGCCCAGAAGCTTTCTTT.

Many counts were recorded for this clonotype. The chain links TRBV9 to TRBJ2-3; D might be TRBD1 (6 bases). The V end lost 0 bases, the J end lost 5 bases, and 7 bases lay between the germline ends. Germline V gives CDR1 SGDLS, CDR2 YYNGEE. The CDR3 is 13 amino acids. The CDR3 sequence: CASSVGGGDTQYF. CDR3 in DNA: TGTGCCAGCAGCGTAGGAGGGGGAGATACGCAGTATTTT.

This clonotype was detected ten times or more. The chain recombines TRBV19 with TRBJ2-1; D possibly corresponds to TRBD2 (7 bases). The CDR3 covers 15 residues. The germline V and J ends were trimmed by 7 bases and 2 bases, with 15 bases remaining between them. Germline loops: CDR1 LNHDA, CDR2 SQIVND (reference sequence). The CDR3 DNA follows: TGTGCCAGTAACCTGGGGGGGACAACCTACAATGAGCAGTTCTTC. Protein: CASNLGGTTYNEQFF.